One sample yielded the 12 T cell receptor beta chains listed below, sequenced in a study of blood T cell repertoires in COVID-19. Profiling relied on immunoSEQ multiplex PCR, and the TCRdb table lists in-frame clones only, not all of them. The table includes 270,000 or so clones, 80% to 90% detected once. The sequencing sample was made of peripheral blood. These receptors all come from a woman aged 30 to 39 with active or convalescent COVID-19.

The genes are TRBV27 and TRBJ2-7, with 7 bases matching TRBD1. The CDR3 has 14 residues. V trimming: 5 bases; J trimming: 5 bases; junction bases outside the gene matches: 9. Per germline, CDR1 MNHEY and CDR2 SMNVEV (reference sequence). CDR3 protein: CASSLRQGGNEQYF. CDR3 in DNA: TGTGCCAGCAGTCTCCGACAGGGTGGGAACGAGCAGTACTTC.

Comment on this clone: Other nucleotide sequences from this sample produce the same CDR3. J is TRBJ1-6 and V is TRBV11-2; no reliable D call. V gave up 6 bases and J gave up 0 bases, with 6 bases separating them. CDR1 is SGHAT, CDR2 FQNNGV, per germline. The CDR3 contains 14 residues. The CDR3: CASSPSSYNSPLHF. In DNA form, the CDR3 reads TGTGCCAGCAGTCCGAGCTCCTATAATTCACCCCTCCACTTT.

The chain recombines TRBV9 with TRBJ2-3; a weak D match, TRBD2 (6 bases). Germline CDR1 SGDLS, CDR2 YYNGEE. V lost 1 base and J lost 1, with 10 bases in between. The CDR3 sequence is 15 residues long. CDR3 amino acids: CASSVKWGGTDTQYF. DNA for the CDR3: TGTGCCAGCAGCGTAAAGTGGGGGGGCACAGATACGCAGTATTTT. The full variable domain, its missing parts supplied by reference TRBV9 and TRBJ2-3, is DSGVTQTPKHLITATGQRVTLRCSPRSGDLSVYWYQQSLDQGLQFLIQYYNGEERAKGNILERFSAQQFPDLHSELNLSSLELGDSALYFCASSVKWGGTDTQYFGPGTRLTVL.

This chain links TRBV5-1 with TRBJ1-2, with TRBD1 matching over 9 bases. The ends lost 0 bases at V and 8 bases at J; junction bases unmatched: 8. Germline CDR1 is SGHRS and CDR2 is YFSETQ. CDR3 length: 15 residues. The CDR3 reads CASSLGGSDRGGYTF. In nucleotides, the CDR3 is TGCGCCAGCAGCTTGGGTGGATCGGACAGGGGAGGCTACACCTTC.

A remark on this clone: This same CDR3 is encoded by further DNA sequences in the sample. This chain links TRBV9 with TRBJ2-7, with TRBD1 matching 7 bases. There are 14 residues in the CDR3. The V segment lost 0 bases and the J segment 2 bases; nucleotides outside the gene matches: 2. Germline lookup yields CDR1 SGDLS and CDR2 YYNGEE. The CDR3 reads CASSVGTGPYEQYF. CDR3 coding DNA: TGTGCCAGCAGCGTAGGGACAGGTCCCTACGAGCAGTACTTC.

The chain links TRBV14 to TRBJ2-3; D gene unclear. Trimming removed 4 bases at V and 3 bases at J, with 8 bases between. Germline CDR1 reads SGHDN; CDR2 reads FVKESK. The CDR3 runs 13 residues. CDR3 in amino acids: CASSLQRTDTQYF. CDR3 DNA: TGTGCCAGCAGCCTACAAAGAACAGATACGCAGTATTTT.

This clone has a handful of counts. The chain recombines TRBV5-1 with TRBJ2-5; 7 bases fit TRBD1. The V gene end was trimmed by 4 bases and the J gene end by 1 base; junction bases not matched to a gene: 10. Germline CDR1 and CDR2: SGHRS and YFSETQ. There are 16 residues in the CDR3. The CDR3 loop reads CASSPGGQASQETQYF. CDR3 sequence (DNA): TGCGCCAGCAGCCCTGGAGGACAGGCGAGCCAAGAGACCCAGTACTTC.

The chain carries TRBV7-2 and TRBJ2-3; D perhaps matches TRBD2 (5 bases). Trimming removed 3 bases at V and 4 bases at J, with 11 bases between. This CDR3 contains 14 residues. Germline CDR1 SGHTA, CDR2 FQGNSA. CDR3 amino acids: CASSFGGFSDTQYF. CDR3 coding DNA: TGTGCCAGCAGCTTCGGAGGCTTCTCAGATACGCAGTATTTT.

The V call is TRBV30, the J call TRBJ1-5, with D maybe TRBD1 (5 bases). The length of the CDR3 is 17 residues. Germline V gene data show CDR1 as GTSNPN and CDR2 as SVGIG (reference sequence). V lost 5 bases, J lost 0 bases, and 20 bases lay in between. DNA of the CDR3: TGTGCCTGGGCCCGAGACAGAACCCCGAATAGCAATCAGCCCCAGCATTTT. This encodes CAWARDRTPNSNQPQHF.

This clone has only one observation. The chain couples TRBV10-3 to TRBJ1-6; D possibly corresponds to TRBD1 (5 bases). The V end lost 7 bases, the J end lost 7 bases, and 17 bases lay between the germline ends. CDR1 and CDR2 (germline): ENHRY, SYGVKD. The CDR3 extends over 15 amino acids. The CDR3 spells CAIKVGRAGNSPLHF. CDR3 nucleotides: TGTGCCATCAAGGTGGGCAGGGCGGGGAATTCACCCCTCCACTTT.

This chain uses TRBV27 with TRBJ1-6; 9 positions match TRBD1. Per the germline V gene, CDR1 is MNHEY and CDR2 is SMNVEV (reference sequence). V trimming: 5 bases; J trimming: 10 bases; junction bases outside the gene matches: 6. CDR3 length equals 14 residues. The CDR3 spells CASSRGTGRSPLHF. DNA of the CDR3: TGTGCCAGCAGTCGCGGGACAGGGAGGTCACCCCTCCACTTT.

This clone was recorded once. A junction boundary mismatches the germline segment, possibly from a read error. The chain employs TRBV6-2 or TRBV6-3 and TRBJ1-1; 8 nucleotides align to TRBD1. Germline CDR1 reads MNHEY; CDR2 reads SVGEGT. This CDR3 spans 14 amino acids. Written as DNA, the CDR3 is TGTGCCAGCAGTTATCGGCAGGGGGCGCGTGGAACCGCATTT. This gives the protein CASSYRQGARGTAF.